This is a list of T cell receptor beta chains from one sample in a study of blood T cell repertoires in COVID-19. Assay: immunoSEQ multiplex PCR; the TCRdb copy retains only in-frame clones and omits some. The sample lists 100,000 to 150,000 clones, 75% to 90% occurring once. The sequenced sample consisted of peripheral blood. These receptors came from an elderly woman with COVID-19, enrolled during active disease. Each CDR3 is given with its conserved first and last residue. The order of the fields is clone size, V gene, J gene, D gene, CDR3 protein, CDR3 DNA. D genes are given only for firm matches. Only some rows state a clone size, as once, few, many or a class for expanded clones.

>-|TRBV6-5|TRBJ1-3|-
CASTGSLGNTIYF
TGTGCCAGCACGGGGTCGTTAGGAAACACCATATATTTT
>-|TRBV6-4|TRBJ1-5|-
CASSEGRNQPQHF
TGTGCCAGCAGTGAGGGGAGGAATCAGCCCCAGCATTTT
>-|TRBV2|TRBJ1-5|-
CASRLDRYSNQPQHF
TGTGCCAGCAGGTTAGACAGGTATAGCAATCAGCCCCAGCATTTT
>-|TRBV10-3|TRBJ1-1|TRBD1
CAISGTGKNTEAFF
TGTGCCATCAGTGGGACAGGGAAAAACACTGAAGCTTTCTTT
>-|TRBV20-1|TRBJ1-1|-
CSAWQTEAFF
TGCAGTGCGTGGCAAACTGAAGCTTTCTTT
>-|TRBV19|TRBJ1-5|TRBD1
CASSIRGQINQPQHF
TGTGCCAGTAGTATAAGGGGGCAGATCAATCAGCCCCAGCATTTT
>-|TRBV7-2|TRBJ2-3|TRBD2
CASNLEAGKGDTQYF
TGTGCCAGCAACCTGGAAGCGGGAAAAGGGGATACGCAGTATTTT
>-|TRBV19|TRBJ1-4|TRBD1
CASSPQGQDNEKLFF
TGTGCCAGTAGTCCGCAAGGACAGGATAATGAAAAACTGTTTTTT
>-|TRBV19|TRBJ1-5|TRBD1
CASTDSTGTRGPQHF
TGTGCCAGTACCGATTCGACAGGGACTAGGGGGCCCCAGCATTTT
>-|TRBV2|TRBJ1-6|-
CASSDLGSPKSPLHF
TGTGCCAGCAGTGATCTAGGATCACCCAAGTCACCCCTCCACTTT
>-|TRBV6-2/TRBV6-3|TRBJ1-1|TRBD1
CASSIGQGAGAEAFF
TGTGCCAGCAGTATAGGACAGGGGGCCGGTGCTGAAGCTTTCTTT
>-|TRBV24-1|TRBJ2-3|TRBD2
CATSELAGGFGTDTQYF
TGTGCCACCAGTGAATTAGCGGGAGGATTCGGCACAGATACGCAGTATTTT
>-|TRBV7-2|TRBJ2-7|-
CASSLDQLEQYF
TGTGCCAGCAGCTTAGACCAGTTGGAGCAGTACTTC
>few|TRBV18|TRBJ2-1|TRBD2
CASSLPGLAGVGEQFF
TGTGCCAGCTCGCTACCGGGACTAGCGGGAGTTGGTGAGCAGTTCTTC
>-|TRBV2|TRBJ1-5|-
CASSEMGAGGQPQHF
TGTGCCAGCAGTGAAATGGGGGCCGGTGGTCAGCCCCAGCATTTT
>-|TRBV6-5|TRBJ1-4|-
CASGQNEKLFF
TGTGCCAGCGGCCAAAATGAAAAACTGTTTTTT
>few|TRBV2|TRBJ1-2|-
CASSEDTLGRGYTF
TGTGCCAGCAGCGAGGACACCCTCGGGAGAGGCTACACCTTC
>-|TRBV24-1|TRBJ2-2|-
CATSDYRGGPNTGELFF
TGTGCCACCAGTGATTACCGCGGGGGCCCGAACACCGGGGAGCTGTTTTTT
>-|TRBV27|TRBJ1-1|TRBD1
CASSLSGQGWGTEAFF
TGTGCCAGCAGTTTATCTGGACAGGGATGGGGCACTGAAGCTTTCTTT
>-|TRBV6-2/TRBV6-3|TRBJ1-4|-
CASSYADPGATNEKLFF
TGTGCCAGCAGTTACGCAGACCCGGGGGCAACTAATGAAAAACTGTTTTTT
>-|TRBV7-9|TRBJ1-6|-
CASSFRDTDNSPLHF
TGTGCCAGCAGCTTCCGGGACACCGATAATTCACCCCTCCACTTT
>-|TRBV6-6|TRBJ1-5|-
CASSSTAGQPQHF
TGTGCCAGCAGTTCCACGGCGGGCCAGCCCCAGCATTTT
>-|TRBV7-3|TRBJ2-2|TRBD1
CASSPTGIDTGELFF
TGTGCCAGCAGTCCGACAGGGATAGACACCGGGGAGCTGTTTTTT